This T cell receptor (beta chain) is from a study of shared clonotypes between healthy human individuals. The germline CDR1 and CDR2 sequences are SGHTA and FQGNSA. CDR3 length: 17 residues. The V and J ends lost 4 bases and 0 bases respectively, with 18 bases between them. Comment on this clone: The antigen is undetermined.

General observations from the study: The authors expected sequencing depth to affect clonotype sharing among donors.

Measured with immunoSEQ multiplex PCR; TCRdb has only the in-frame clones, and not every one. The table includes approximately 320,000 clones, 74% detected once. Material: memory CD4+ T cells sorted from blood. Sample subset: CD45RA-negative fraction. The receptor was derived from a man between 25 and 39 years old in good health. The chain couples TRBV7-2 to TRBJ1-1; a weak D match, TRBD1 (5 bases). CDR3 DNA sequence: TGTGCCAGCAGCTACCAGGGATTTGGCCGAATGAACACTGAAGCTTTCTTT. Amino acids: CASSYQGFGRMNTEAFF.